The sequence of this T cell receptor (beta chain) was determined in a study of T-cell memory formation after mild COVID-19. Germline V gene sequence: CDR1 SQVTM, CDR2 ANQGSEA. This CDR3 spans 14 amino acids. V trimming: 7 bases; J trimming: 4 bases; junction bases outside the gene matches: 9. This clonotype appeared a few times. Its specificity is not known. From 5'RACE with constant-segment primers came TCR alpha and TCR beta cDNA libraries that carried sample barcodes and UMIs. TCRdb ran MiXCR on the 5' RACE reads and lists one entry per CDR3 protein. The sample carries 560,000 or so distinct CDR3 sequences, approximately 15% recorded once. General study results and limits: Several responding clones turned up in pre-infection memory, indicating that cross-reactive memory may have taken part. Confirmation of SARS-CoV-2 specificity was lacking for second-wave clones peaking day 37.

The sample comprised PBMCs or a T cell subset sorted from them (not recorded which). This receptor was taken from an adult woman who had mild COVID-19 (a few samples of this study predate the infection). Cell type and time point are not known. The V call is TRBV29-1, the J call TRBJ2-3; 9 nucleotides agree with TRBD2. In DNA, the CDR3 is TGCAGCGCTGTAGCGGGAGTAAGGGCAGATACGCAGTATTTT. The encoded protein is CSAVAGVRADTQYF.